These 3 T cell receptor beta chains originate from one sample sequenced in a study of blood T cells in healthy people across ages. Combining a sample-barcoded 5' primer with a J-beta primer mix, a second PCR ran for roughly 7 to 12 cycles. TCRdb re-called the 5' RACE reads through MiXCR, storing one row per CDR3 protein. The table shows 1 million to 1.2 million distinct CDR3 sequences, with 30% to 40% occurring only once. Material for sequencing was blood. All receptors derive from a man aged 18 to 30 in good health.

This clonotype was seen only a few times. J is TRBJ2-3 and V is TRBV20-1; maybe TRBD2 (6 bases). Per the germline V gene, CDR1 is DFQATT and CDR2 is SNEGSKA (reference sequence). V gave up 3 bases and J gave up 1 base, with 17 bases separating them. The CDR3 spans 16 residues. In DNA form, the CDR3 reads TGCAGTGCTAGGGAGGGAGAACGGGGACGCACAGATACGCAGTATTTT. It translates to CSAREGERGRTDTQYF.

In its sample, this clonotype was seen a few times. The chain links TRBV4-3 to TRBJ2-3; no reliable D call. The CDR3 consists of 16 residues. V was clipped by 0 bases and J by 0 bases, with 10 bases between them. CDR1 and CDR2 from the germline V gene are LGHNA and YSLEER. CDR3 nucleotides: TGCGCCAGCAGCCAAGATAGGTCTATAAGCACAGATACGCAGTATTTT. Protein product: CASSQDRSISTDTQYF.

The rearrangement uses TRBV12-3 or TRBV12-4 and TRBJ1-5; perhaps TRBD1 as D (5 bases). Trimming shortened V by 1 base and J by 3 bases, and 10 bases separated the two germline ends. The CDR3 covers 15 residues. Here the CDR3 reads CASSLEAGLNQPQHF. The DNA of the CDR3 is TGTGCCAGCAGTTTAGAGGCGGGACTCAATCAGCCCCAGCATTTT.